Below are 22 T cell receptor beta chains sequenced from a single sample in a study of CD8 T cells in Susac syndrome. RNA totalling about 0.5 to 1 ug underwent reverse transcription with random hexamers. MiXCR was run by TCRdb on the immunoSEQ multiplex PCR reads, yielding one entry per CDR3 protein. The repertoire holds roughly 50,000 distinct CDR3 sequences, with approximately 94% as singletons. Sequencing was carried out using CD8+ T cells from PBMCs. These receptor sequences come from a human donor in good health.

The chain recombines TRBV2 with TRBJ2-1; 11 nucleotides match TRBD2. Trimming cost V 7 bases and J 5 bases; bases outside gene matches: 4. Germline lookup yields CDR1 SNHLY and CDR2 FYNNEI. The CDR3 contains 14 residues. The CDR3 DNA reads TGTGCCAGCATAGAGGGACTAGCGGACAATGAGCAGTTCTTC. It is translated as CASIEGLADNEQFF.

The V gene is TRBV6-6, the J gene TRBJ1-1; D gene unclear. Germline V gives CDR1 MNHNY, CDR2 SVGAGI (reference sequence). The CDR3 loop spans 12 amino acids. V lost 0 bases and J lost 6, with 5 bases in between. The CDR3 nucleotides are TGTGCCAGCAGTTACTCGGGAGCTGAAGCTTTCTTT. Translation gives CASSYSGAEAFF.

J is TRBJ1-5 and V is TRBV20-1, with D unresolved. The ends were cut back, 7 bases at V and 2 bases at J, with 9 bases in the middle. The CDR3 totals 12 residues. CDR1 is DFQATT, CDR2 SNEGSKA, per germline (reference sequence). The CDR3 DNA reads as TGCAGTGTTCAGGAAGGCAATCAGCCCCAGCATTTT. It yields the protein CSVQEGNQPQHF.

The V gene is TRBV7-8, the J gene TRBJ2-1; 7 nucleotides agree with TRBD1. The J segment lost 0 bases and the V segment lost 5 bases, leaving 4 bases of the junction unmatched. Looked up from germline, CDR1 is SGHVS and CDR2 is FQNEAQ. The CDR3 is 15 amino acids. In DNA form, the CDR3 reads TGTGCCAGCAGCCAAGGACAGGTCTCCTACAATGAGCAGTTCTTC. Its translation: CASSQGQVSYNEQFF.

This clonotype came up once. V usage is TRBV25-1 and J usage is TRBJ2-1; 13 nucleotides agree with TRBD2. The V and J ends lost 7 bases and 2 bases, in that order; junction bases with no gene match: 11. The CDR3 is 18 amino acids. Germline V gene data show CDR1 as MGHDK and CDR2 as SYGVNS. CDR3 sequence reads: CASIGLAGERSTYNEQFF. The CDR3 bases are TGTGCCAGCATCGGACTAGCGGGAGAGCGGAGCACCTACAATGAGCAGTTCTTC.

The genes are TRBV5-6 and TRBJ1-4; D gene ambiguous. The CDR3 is made up of 15 amino acids. The germline V gene encodes CDR1 SGHDT and CDR2 YYEEEE. V was clipped by 2 bases and J by 0 bases, with 8 bases between them. The CDR3 nucleotides read TGTGCCAGCAGCTTTTTGTCCTCAACTAATGAAAAACTGTTTTTT. Its translation: CASSFLSSTNEKLFF.

V usage is TRBV28 and J usage is TRBJ2-7; 11 bases map to TRBD2. The CDR3 has 20 residues. Trimming at V came to 3 bases and at J to 2 bases, leaving 18 bases not matched to a gene. Germline V CDR1 and CDR2: MDHEN, SYDVKM. The CDR3, as DNA: TGTGCCAGCAGTTTTAGCGGCCTGGGTCTAGCGGGAGGATTACCCTACGAGCAGTACTTC. Translated: CASSFSGLGLAGGLPYEQYF.

The rearrangement links TRBV7-2 to TRBJ2-1, with a tentative D call TRBD1 (5 bases). This CDR3 is built from 14 residues. The germline gives CDR1 SGHTA, CDR2 FQGNSA. The V end was cut by 4 bases, the J end by 2 bases, with 9 bases between. The CDR3 reads CASSSDSTYNEQFF. CDR3 DNA: TGTGCCAGCAGCTCAGACAGTACCTACAATGAGCAGTTCTTC.

This chain connects TRBV27 to TRBJ2-2, with TRBD2 as a possible D gene (6 bases). From germline, CDR1 is MNHEY and CDR2 SMNVEV (reference sequence). The V end was cut by 6 bases, the J end by 1 base, with 9 bases between. CDR3 length: 14 amino acids. Here the CDR3 reads CASRGLLNTGELFF. As DNA, the CDR3 is TGTGCCAGCAGGGGACTGCTGAACACCGGGGAGCTGTTTTTT.

V and J are TRBV6-2 or TRBV6-3 and TRBJ2-1, with D tentatively TRBD2 (5 bases). Per the germline V gene, CDR1 is MNHEY and CDR2 is SVGEGT. Trimming stripped 11 bases from V and 6 bases from J, with 11 bases between. The CDR3 is 11 amino acids. CDR3 residues: CASRRANEQFF. As DNA, the CDR3 is TGTGCCTCAAGGCGGGCCAATGAGCAGTTCTTC.

The V gene is TRBV18, the J gene TRBJ1-1; 7 bases agree with TRBD1. CDR1 and CDR2 (germline): KGHSH, LQKENI. J gave up 0 bases and V 4 bases, and 11 bases lay outside the gene matches. The CDR3 sequence is 17 residues long. As DNA, the CDR3 is TGTGCCAGCTCACTCGCTGGACAGGCCTTTATGAACACTGAAGCTTTCTTT. This gives the protein CASSLAGQAFMNTEAFF.

This clonotype has only one observation. The CDR3 reads CAISESGQGLEQYF. In nucleotides, the CDR3 is TGTGCCATCAGTGAGTCGGGACAGGGGCTGGAGCAGTACTTC. The V call is TRBV10-3, the J call TRBJ2-7, with 10 bases lining up with TRBD1. The CDR3 sequence is 14 residues long. Germline CDR1 ENHRY, CDR2 SYGVKD. The trim removed 0 bases at V and 7 bases at J, leaving 3 bases unmatched.

The rearrangement uses TRBV2 and TRBJ1-5; a possible D gene is TRBD1 (5 bases). This CDR3 is built from 14 residues. Germline V gives CDR1 SNHLY, CDR2 FYNNEI. The ends were cut back, 4 bases at V and 4 bases at J, with 11 bases in the middle. This chain's CDR3 is CASSVGGYNQPQHF. The CDR3 nucleotides are TGTGCCAGCAGTGTGGGGGGGTATAATCAGCCCCAGCATTTT.

The chain combines TRBV5-1 with TRBJ2-2; 11 positions match TRBD2. The CDR3 spans 15 residues. V gave up 1 base and J gave up 5 bases; unmatched junction bases: 1. CDR1 and CDR2 (germline): SGHRS, YFSETQ. CDR3 DNA sequence: TGCGCCAGCAGCTTGACTAGCGGGAGTACCGGGGAGCTGTTTTTT. It is translated as CASSLTSGSTGELFF.

The rearrangement joins TRBV2 to TRBJ2-5; 8 bases align to TRBD1. This CDR3 is built from 12 residues. V was clipped by 7 bases and J by 13 bases; unmatched bases: 11. Per germline, CDR1 SNHLY and CDR2 FYNNEI. The CDR3 loop is CASMGDRDRLYF. CDR3 nucleotides: TGTGCCAGCATGGGTGATCGGGACAGGTTGTACTTC.

This chain connects TRBV20-1 to TRBJ2-1; 8 bases agree with TRBD2. Germline V lookup: CDR1 DFQATT, CDR2 SNEGSKA (reference sequence). V lost 5 bases and J lost 1; bases outside the gene matches: 4. This CDR3 is built from 14 residues. The CDR3 region is CSAPGGGSYNEQFF. The CDR3 region has the DNA TGCAGTGCTCCGGGGGGGGGTTCCTACAATGAGCAGTTCTTC.

V gene TRBV6-2 or TRBV6-3 combines with J gene TRBJ2-6; 7 bases fit TRBD1. CDR1 and CDR2 from the germline V gene are MNHEY and SVGEGT. The CDR3 sequence is 15 residues long. V shed 8 bases, J shed 2 bases, and the junction held 6 bases outside the gene matches. CDR3 DNA sequence: TGTGCCAGCGGACAGGCAGATACTGGGGCCAACGTCCTGACTTTC. It specifies CASGQADTGANVLTF.

The rearrangement links TRBV29-1 to TRBJ2-7; no clear D gene. Germline V CDR1 and CDR2: SQVTM, ANQGSEA. The CDR3 covers 11 residues. Trimming removed 5 bases from V and 4 bases from J, with 9 bases in between. The CDR3 loop reads CSVSTGYEQYF. CDR3 coding DNA: TGCAGCGTTTCCACCGGATACGAGCAGTACTTC.

The V call is TRBV12-3 or TRBV12-4, the J call TRBJ2-7; 8 nucleotides match TRBD1. The CDR3 runs to 14 residues. V trimming: 7 bases; J trimming: 3 bases; junction bases outside the gene matches: 8. For the CDR3, the DNA is TGTGCCAGCACCTGGACAGGGCCCAACTACGAGCAGTACTTC. Protein: CASTWTGPNYEQYF.

V is TRBV5-1 and J is TRBJ1-2; no firm D call. The CDR3 contains 13 residues. The V end lost 0 bases, the J end lost 4 bases, and 7 bases lay between the germline ends. The V gene's germline CDR1 is SGHRS and CDR2 YFSETQ. In DNA, the CDR3 is TGCGCCAGCAGCTTGGGACCGGTCTATGGCTACACCTTC. Its translation: CASSLGPVYGYTF.

This chain joins TRBV14 and TRBJ2-1; possible D gene TRBD2, 6 bases. Trimming removed 1 base from V and 1 base from J, with 17 bases in between. This CDR3 is built from 18 residues. Germline V gives CDR1 SGHDN, CDR2 FVKESK. In nucleotides, the CDR3 is TGTGCCAGCAGCCAAGTGCCCCCTAGCGCGGGTTCCTACAATGAGCAGTTCTTC. Its translation is CASSQVPPSAGSYNEQFF.

The V and J genes are TRBV29-1 and TRBJ2-5; 9 positions agree with TRBD2. The V segment lost 3 bases and the J segment 5 bases; nucleotides outside the gene matches: 4. The V gene's germline CDR1 is SQVTM and CDR2 ANQGSEA. The CDR3 is 13 amino acids. The CDR3, as DNA: TGCAGCGTTGACGCGGGAGGGCCGGAGACCCAGTACTTC. It translates to CSVDAGGPETQYF.